This entry is about one T cell receptor (beta chain). Its antigen is still unknown. This sample was taken from a study of identifying expanded T cells in peripheral blood. The study, taken as a whole, reports: About 1.2 clones differed between technical replicates, versus roughly 16 and 20 over time. Clone count variance between roughly 2-week samples rose with total template count.

Generated by immunoSEQ multiplex PCR, the TCRdb table keeps only in-frame clones and is missing some. This table holds tens of thousands of clones, roughly 89% found once. After removal of 5 bases from V and 4 bases from J, the junction contained 9 bases not matched to a gene. Germline V gene lookup returns CDR1 SGHNT and CDR2 YYREEE (reference sequence). The CDR3 loop spans 15 amino acids. Sequenced input: blood. This clonotype was obtained from a person aged 18-70 years in good health. V gene TRBV5-4 combines with J gene TRBJ2-1, with 7 bases identical to TRBD2. CDR3 sequence: CASRSSREIYNEQFF. The CDR3 region has the DNA TGTGCCAGCAGATCGTCGCGGGAGATTTACAATGAGCAGTTCTTC.